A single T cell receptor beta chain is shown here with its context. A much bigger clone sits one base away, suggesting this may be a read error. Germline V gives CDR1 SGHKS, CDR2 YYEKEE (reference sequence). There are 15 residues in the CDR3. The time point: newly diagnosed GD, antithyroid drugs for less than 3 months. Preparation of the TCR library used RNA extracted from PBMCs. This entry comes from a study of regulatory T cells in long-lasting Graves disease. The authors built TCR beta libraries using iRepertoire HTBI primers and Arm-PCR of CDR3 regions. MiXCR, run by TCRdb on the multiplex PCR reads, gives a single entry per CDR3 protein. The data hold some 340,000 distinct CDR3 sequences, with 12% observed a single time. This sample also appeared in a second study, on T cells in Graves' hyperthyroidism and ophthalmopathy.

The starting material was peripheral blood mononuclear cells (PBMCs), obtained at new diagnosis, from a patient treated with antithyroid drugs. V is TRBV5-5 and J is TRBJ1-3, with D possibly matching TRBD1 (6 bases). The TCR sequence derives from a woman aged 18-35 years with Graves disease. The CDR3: CASSSRDISGNTIHF. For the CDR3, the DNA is TGTGCCAGCAGCTCACGGGACATCTCTGGAAACACCATACATTTT.